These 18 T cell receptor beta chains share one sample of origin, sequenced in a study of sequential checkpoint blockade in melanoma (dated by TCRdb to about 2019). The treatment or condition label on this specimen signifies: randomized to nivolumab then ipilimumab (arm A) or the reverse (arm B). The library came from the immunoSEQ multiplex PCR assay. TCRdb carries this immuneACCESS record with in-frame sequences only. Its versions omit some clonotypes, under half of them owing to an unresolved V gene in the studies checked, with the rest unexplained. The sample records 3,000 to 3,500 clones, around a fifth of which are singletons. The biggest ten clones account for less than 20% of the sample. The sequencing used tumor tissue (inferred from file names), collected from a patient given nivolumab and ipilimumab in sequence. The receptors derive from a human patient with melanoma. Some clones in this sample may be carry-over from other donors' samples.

Written as DNA, the CDR3 is TGCGCCAGCAGCGTGGAGGTAGCGGGGGACTTGGATGAGCAGTTCTTC. Encoded protein: CASSVEVAGDLDEQFF. This chain links TRBV5-1 with TRBJ2-1, with TRBD2 identical over 9 bases. The V gene's germline CDR1 is SGHRS and CDR2 YFSETQ. Germline trimming cut 4 bases from V and 8 bases from J; bases unmatched to any gene: 13. This CDR3 has 16 amino acids.

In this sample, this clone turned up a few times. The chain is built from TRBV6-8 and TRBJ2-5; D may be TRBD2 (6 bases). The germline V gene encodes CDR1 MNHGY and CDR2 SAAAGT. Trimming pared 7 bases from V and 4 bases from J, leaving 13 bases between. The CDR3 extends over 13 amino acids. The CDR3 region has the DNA TGTGCCAGCATGAGAGGGAGGCTAGAGACCCAGTACTTC. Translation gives CASMRGRLETQYF.

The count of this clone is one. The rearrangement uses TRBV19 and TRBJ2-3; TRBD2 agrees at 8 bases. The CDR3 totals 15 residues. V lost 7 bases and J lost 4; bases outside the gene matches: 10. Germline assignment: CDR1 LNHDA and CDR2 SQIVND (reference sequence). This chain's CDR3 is CASKGLLGGADTQYF. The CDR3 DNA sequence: TGTGCCAGTAAGGGACTCCTCGGGGGGGCAGATACGCAGTATTTT.

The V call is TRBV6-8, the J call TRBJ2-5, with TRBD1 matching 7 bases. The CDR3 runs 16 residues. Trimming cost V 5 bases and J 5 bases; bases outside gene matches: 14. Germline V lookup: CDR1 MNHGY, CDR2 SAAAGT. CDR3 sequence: CASSASRTADRETQYF. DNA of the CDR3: TGTGCCAGCAGTGCTAGCCGGACCGCGGACAGGGAGACCCAGTACTTC.

The CDR3 nucleotides are TGTGCCAGCAGTGAAGGGTGGGGGGCCGGTTCACCCCTCCACTTT. It is translated as CASSEGWGAGSPLHF. The chain is built from TRBV6-1 and TRBJ1-6, with D possibly TRBD1 on 6 matching bases. Looked up from germline, CDR1 is MNHNS and CDR2 is SASEGT. V was clipped by 1 base and J by 9 bases, with 13 bases between them. The CDR3 has 15 residues.

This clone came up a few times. CDR3 amino acids: CATGGSGGETQYF. CDR3 nucleotide sequence: TGTGCCACCGGGGGCTCCGGGGGGGAGACCCAGTACTTC. The V call is TRBV6-8, the J call TRBJ2-5, with TRBD2 as a possible D gene (7 bases). Trimming removed 10 bases at V and 5 bases at J, with 17 bases between. The CDR3 consists of 13 residues. Germline lookup yields CDR1 MNHGY and CDR2 SAAAGT.

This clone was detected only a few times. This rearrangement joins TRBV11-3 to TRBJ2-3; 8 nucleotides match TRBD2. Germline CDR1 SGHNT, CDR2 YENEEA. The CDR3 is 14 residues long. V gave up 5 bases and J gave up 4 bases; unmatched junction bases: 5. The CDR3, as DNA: TGTGCCAGCAGCCTCGGGGGGGCCCCAGATACGCAGTATTTT. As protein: CASSLGGAPDTQYF.

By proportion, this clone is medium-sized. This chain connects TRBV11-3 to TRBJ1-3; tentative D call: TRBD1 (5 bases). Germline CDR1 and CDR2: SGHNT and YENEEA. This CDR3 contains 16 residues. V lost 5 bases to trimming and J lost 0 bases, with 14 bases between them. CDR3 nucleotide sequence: TGTGCCAGCAGCCAGGGACCAGGCTACTCTGGAAACACCATATATTTT. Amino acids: CASSQGPGYSGNTIYF.

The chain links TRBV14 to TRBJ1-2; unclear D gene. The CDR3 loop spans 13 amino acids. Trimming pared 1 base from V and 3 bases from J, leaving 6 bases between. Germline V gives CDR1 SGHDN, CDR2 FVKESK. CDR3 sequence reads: CASSQGIDYGYTF. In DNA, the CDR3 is TGTGCCAGCAGCCAAGGGATAGACTATGGCTACACCTTC.

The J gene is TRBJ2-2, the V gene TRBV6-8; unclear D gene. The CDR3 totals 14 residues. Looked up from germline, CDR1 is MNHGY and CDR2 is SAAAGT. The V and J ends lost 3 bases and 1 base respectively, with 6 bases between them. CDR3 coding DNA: TGTGCCAGCAGTTATATCCAGAACACCGGGGAGCTGTTTTTT. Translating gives CASSYIQNTGELFF.

The CDR3 DNA reads TGCGCCAGCAGACAGGGCAGCTCCTATAATTCACCCCTCCACTTT. It translates to CASRQGSSYNSPLHF. This sequence joins TRBV5-1 and TRBJ1-6; D may be TRBD1 (6 bases). V was pared by 5 bases and J by 0 bases, with 9 bases between. Germline-derived CDR1 and CDR2 are SGHRS and YFSETQ. This CDR3 spans 15 amino acids.

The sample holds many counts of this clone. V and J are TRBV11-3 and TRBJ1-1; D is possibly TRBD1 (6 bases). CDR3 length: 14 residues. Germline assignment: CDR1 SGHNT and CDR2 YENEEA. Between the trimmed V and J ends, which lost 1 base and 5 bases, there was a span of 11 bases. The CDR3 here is CASSLGNRATEAFF. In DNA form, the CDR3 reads TGTGCCAGCAGCTTAGGGAACAGGGCTACTGAAGCTTTCTTT.

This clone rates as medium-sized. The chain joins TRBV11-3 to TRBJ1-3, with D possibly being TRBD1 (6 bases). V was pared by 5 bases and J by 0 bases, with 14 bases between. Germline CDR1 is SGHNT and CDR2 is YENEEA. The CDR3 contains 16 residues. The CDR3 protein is CASSPGQMLSGNTIYF. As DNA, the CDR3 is TGTGCCAGCAGCCCCGGACAGATGCTCTCTGGAAACACCATATATTTT.

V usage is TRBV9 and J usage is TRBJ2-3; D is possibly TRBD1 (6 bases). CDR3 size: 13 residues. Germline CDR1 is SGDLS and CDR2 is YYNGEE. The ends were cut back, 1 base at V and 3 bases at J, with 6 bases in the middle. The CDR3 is CASSVTGTDTQYF. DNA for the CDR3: TGTGCCAGCAGCGTAACAGGGACAGATACGCAGTATTTT.

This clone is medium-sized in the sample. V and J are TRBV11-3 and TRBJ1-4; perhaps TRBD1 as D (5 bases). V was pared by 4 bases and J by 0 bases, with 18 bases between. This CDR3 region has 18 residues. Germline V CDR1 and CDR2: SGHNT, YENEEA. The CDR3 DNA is TGTGCCAGCAGCTATGGGACTCCGCTCCTTGCAACTAATGAAAAACTGTTTTTT. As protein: CASSYGTPLLATNEKLFF.

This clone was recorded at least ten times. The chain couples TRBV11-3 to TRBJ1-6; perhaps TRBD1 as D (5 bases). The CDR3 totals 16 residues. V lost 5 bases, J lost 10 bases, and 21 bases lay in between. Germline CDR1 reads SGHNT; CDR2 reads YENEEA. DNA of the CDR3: TGTGCCAGCAGCCCGCGGCAGGGCGAGGGCGGCTCACCCCTCCACTTT. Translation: CASSPRQGEGGSPLHF.

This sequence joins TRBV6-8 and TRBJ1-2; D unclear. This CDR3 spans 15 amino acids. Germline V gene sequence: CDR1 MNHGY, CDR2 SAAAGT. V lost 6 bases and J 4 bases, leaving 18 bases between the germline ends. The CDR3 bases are TGTGCCAGCAGGTCCCCCAGAGGGTATTCCTATGGCTACACCTTC. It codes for CASRSPRGYSYGYTF.

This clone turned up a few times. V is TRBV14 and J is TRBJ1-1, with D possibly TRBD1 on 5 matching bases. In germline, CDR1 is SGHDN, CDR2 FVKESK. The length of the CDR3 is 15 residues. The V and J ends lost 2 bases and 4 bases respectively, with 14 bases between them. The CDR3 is CASSQQGALSTEAFF. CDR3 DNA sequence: TGTGCCAGCAGCCAACAGGGAGCCTTGAGCACTGAAGCTTTCTTT.